The clone carrying this T cell receptor beta chain came up many times. Its antigen is still unknown. Primed by a sample-barcoded 5' primer and a J-beta primer mix, a second PCR proceeded for roughly 7 to 12 cycles. Using its own MiXCR run on the 5' RACE reads, TCRdb lists one record per CDR3 protein. The profile shows around 710,000 distinct CDR3 sequences, roughly 44% of them singletons. V was shortened by 4 bases and J by 7 bases, with 19 bases between the two germline ends. The germline gives CDR1 LGHNA, CDR2 YSLEER. The CDR3 is 15 amino acids. This sample is drawn from a study of blood T cells in healthy people across ages. At least 6 million PBMCs were isolated per sample. General study results and limits: Diversity figures derived from one million T cells were judged to underestimate the true value. For the donors, CMV status was unknown and possibly confounded expanded clonotype changes. Samples with more naive T cells showed higher observed beta diversity.

Sequenced material: blood. This rearrangement joins TRBV4-3 to TRBJ1-2, with D perhaps TRBD1 (5 bases). The clonotype was recovered from a woman aged 55-69 years in good health. CDR3 sequence reads: CASSPEEGRVTGYTF. The CDR3 DNA reads as TGCGCCAGCAGCCCTGAAGAAGGCAGGGTAACTGGCTACACCTTC.